Below are 15 T cell receptor beta chains sequenced from a single sample in a study of T cells expressing NK-cell markers. TCRdb derives one entry per CDR3 protein from the 5' RACE reads, leaving out DNA. Recorded for this sample: over 100,000 distinct CDR3 sequences. The sample taken for sequencing was blood T cells: a sorted CD56 or NKG2C T cell subset, CD4+ or CD8+ T cells, or bulk PBMC T cells (not recorded which). The receptors come from a woman between 18 and 70 years old in good health.

The chain employs TRBV27 and TRBJ2-1; TCRdb lists TRBD2, though no DNA is available to test this call. Germline V lookup: CDR1 MNHEY, CDR2 SMNVEV (reference sequence). The CDR3 has 16 amino acids. The CDR3: CASSLDRDFLALGQFF.

The chain employs TRBV19 and TRBJ2-3. Germline assignment: CDR1 LNHDA and CDR2 SQIVND (reference sequence). The CDR3 runs 14 residues. This CDR3 is CASTLAASTDTQYF. The full variable domain, with the rest looked up from reference TRBV19 and TRBJ2-3, is DGGITQSPKYLFRKEGQNVTLSCEQNLNHDAMYWYRQDPGQGLRLIYYSQIVNDFQKGDIAEGYSVSREKKESFPLTVTSAQKNPTAFYLCASTLAASTDTQYFGPGTRLTVL.

The genes are TRBV15 and TRBJ2-5; TCRdb proposes TRBD1, but this gene call is untestable without DNA. This CDR3 is built from 15 residues. Germline V lookup: CDR1 LNHNV, CDR2 YYDKDF (reference sequence). CDR3 region: CATSSRQGAWETQYF.

The CDR3 loop is CASSLGAAGVYNEQFF. V gene TRBV7-9 combines with J gene TRBJ2-1; TCRdb picks TRBD2, but there is no DNA to check that call. Germline CDR1 and CDR2: SEHNR and FQNEAQ (reference sequence). This CDR3 spans 16 amino acids.

The V call is TRBV20-1, the J call TRBJ2-2; TCRdb's D call of TRBD1 is untestable without DNA. Germline-derived CDR1 and CDR2 are DFQATT and SNEGSKA (reference sequence). CDR3 length equals 15 residues. The CDR3 spells CSANSGTENTGELFF.

The CDR3 here is CSASEVAGPYEQYF. The rearrangement joins TRBV20-1 to TRBJ2-7; TCRdb picks TRBD2, but there is no DNA to check that call. CDR3 size: 14 residues. Germline-derived CDR1 and CDR2 are DFQATT and SNEGSKA (reference sequence).

This clonotype registers medium-sized by frequency. V usage is TRBV29-1 and J usage is TRBJ2-1. Per the germline V gene, CDR1 is SQVTM and CDR2 is ANQGSEA. There are 12 residues in the CDR3. The CDR3 sequence is CSVEDREVEQFF.

This sequence joins TRBV20-1 and TRBJ1-4; TCRdb gives TRBD1 as the D gene, but with no DNA this cannot be confirmed. The germline gives CDR1 DFQATT, CDR2 SNEGSKA (reference sequence). This CDR3 is built from 14 residues. The CDR3 region is CSAKGGTINEKLFF.

The chain links TRBV7-8 to TRBJ1-1; the TCRdb D gene call, TRBD1, has no DNA to confirm it. Germline V gene sequence: CDR1 SGHVS, CDR2 FQNEAQ. The CDR3 runs to 15 residues. The CDR3 is CASSPEFGTPVGAFF.

The genes are TRBV21-1 and TRBJ1-2. TRBV21-1 is reported as a pseudogene. The CDR3 has 15 residues. The CDR3 spells CASSKHGRLICGYTF.

The rearrangement uses TRBV6-1 and TRBJ1-2; TCRdb names TRBD1, which stays unverified in the absence of DNA. Germline V gene data show CDR1 as MNHNS and CDR2 as SASEGT. The CDR3 runs to 16 residues. The CDR3 loop reads CASSETPTGPNYGYTF.

The rearrangement links TRBV29-1 to TRBJ2-1; TCRdb returns TRBD1, unconfirmable since there is no DNA. CDR1 and CDR2 (germline): SQVTM, ANQGSEA. The length of the CDR3 is 11 residues. CDR3 residues: CSVPGGGEQFF.

The chain links TRBV7-9 to TRBJ2-3; TCRdb reports TRBD2, a call that lacks DNA to check it against. Per the germline V gene, CDR1 is SEHNR and CDR2 is FQNEAQ (reference sequence). This CDR3 region has 16 residues. CDR3 in amino acids: CASSSATSGGTDTQYF.

The chain combines TRBV29-1 with TRBJ1-4; TCRdb proposes TRBD1, but this gene call is untestable without DNA. Germline loops: CDR1 SQVTM, CDR2 ANQGSEA. This CDR3 contains 13 residues. This chain's CDR3 is CSVAPRGGEKLFF. Full variable domain (missing parts from reference TRBV29-1 and TRBJ1-4): SAVISQKPSRDICQRGTSLTIQCQVDSQVTMMFWYRQQPGQSLTLIATANQGSEATYESGFVIDKFPISRPNLTFSTLTVSNMSPEDSSIYLCSVAPRGGEKLFFGSGTQLSVL.

The chain recombines TRBV9 with TRBJ1-5; TCRdb calls TRBD1, which cannot be checked without DNA. The CDR3 contains 15 residues. Germline V gives CDR1 SGDLS, CDR2 YYNGEE. The CDR3 reads CASSVGTGVNQPQHF.